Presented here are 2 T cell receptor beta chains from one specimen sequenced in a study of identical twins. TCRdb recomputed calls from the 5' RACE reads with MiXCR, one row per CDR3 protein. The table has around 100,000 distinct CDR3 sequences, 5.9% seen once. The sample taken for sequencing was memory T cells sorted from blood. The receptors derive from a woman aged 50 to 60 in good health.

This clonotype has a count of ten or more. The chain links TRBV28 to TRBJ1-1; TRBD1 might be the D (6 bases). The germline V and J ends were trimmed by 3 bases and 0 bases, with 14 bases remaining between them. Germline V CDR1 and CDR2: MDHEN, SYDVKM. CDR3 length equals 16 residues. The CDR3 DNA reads TGTGCCAGCAGTTTGGCAGGGACAATCATGAACACTGAAGCTTTCTTT. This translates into CASSLAGTIMNTEAFF.

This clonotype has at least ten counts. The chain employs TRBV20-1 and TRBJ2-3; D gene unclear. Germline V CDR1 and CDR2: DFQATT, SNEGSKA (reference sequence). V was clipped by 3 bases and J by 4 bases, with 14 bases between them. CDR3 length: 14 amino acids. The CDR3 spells CSASLPQSPDTQYF. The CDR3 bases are TGCAGTGCTAGCCTACCTCAGTCCCCAGATACGCAGTATTTT.